This T cell receptor (beta chain) was sequenced in a study of cytomegalovirus exposure and HLA in healthy donors. J was trimmed by 7 bases and V by 0 bases; bases with no gene match: 12. The germline V gene has CDR1 GTSNPN and CDR2 SVGIG (reference sequence). The CDR3 has 16 residues. Comment on this clone: Its antigen is unknown.

The primer mix had 60 Vbeta and 13 Jbeta primers. Libraries were prepared by immunoSEQ multiplex PCR; TCRdb keeps only in-frame clonotypes and omits some of them. This table holds approximately 89,000 clones, roughly 76% found once. Findings and caveats of the study: Many donors shared some public TCRs, even though most TCR sequences were rare. Researchers reported in a later analysis that a missense DCLRE1C variant was tied to TCR beta V- and J-gene trimming. Certain indistinguishable V segments, among them TRBV6-2 and TRBV6-3, were excluded. The classifier, whose performance was assessed in both the original and validation cohorts, reportedly diagnosed cytomegalovirus status with high specificity and sensitivity.

Sequenced input: PBMCs. The clonotype originates from a female donor in good health and CMV-seronegative. This chain uses TRBV30 with TRBJ2-1; 7 nucleotides align to TRBD2. Here the CDR3 reads CAWSVGWEGPLNEQFF. As DNA, the CDR3 is TGTGCCTGGAGTGTAGGGTGGGAGGGCCCTCTTAATGAGCAGTTCTTC.